Listed below are T cell receptor beta chains from one sample, sequenced in a study of T cell responses to AZD1222 COVID-19 vaccine. Produced via immunoSEQ multiplex PCR; TCRdb's table is partial and in-frame only. The sample records about 59,000 clones, 65% to 85% being singletons. This specimen was peripheral blood, taken on day 0 of AZD1222 vaccination. These receptor sequences come from an adult in good health. CDR3s include the opening cysteine and the closing phenylalanine or tryptophan. The D gene is left open where the match is weak. Where a row states a size, it is once, few, many or the class of an expanded clone; other rows omit it.

clone_size: -
d_call: TRBD2
v_call: TRBV19
j_call: TRBJ2-7
cdr3_nt: TGTGCCAGTAGTACCCGGGGACTAGCGGGCTACGAGCAGTACTTC
cdr3_aa: CASSTRGLAGYEQYF

clone_size: -
d_call: -
v_call: TRBV4-2
j_call: TRBJ1-4
cdr3_nt: TGTGCCAGCAGCCAAGGAGATGAATCCGGAAAACTGTTTTTT
cdr3_aa: CASSQGDESGKLFF

clone_size: -
d_call: -
v_call: TRBV6-2/TRBV6-3
j_call: TRBJ2-1
cdr3_nt: TGTGCCAGCAGTTACAGGGGCTCCTACAATGAGCAGTTCTTC
cdr3_aa: CASSYRGSYNEQFF

clone_size: -
d_call: -
v_call: TRBV15
j_call: TRBJ1-4
cdr3_nt: TGTGCCACCAGCAGAGATGCCCAGGAAAAACTGTTTTTT
cdr3_aa: CATSRDAQEKLFF

clone_size: -
d_call: TRBD1
v_call: TRBV25-1
j_call: TRBJ2-2
cdr3_nt: TGTGCCAGCAGTGAATGGCGGACAGGGACCGGGGAGCTGTTTTTT
cdr3_aa: CASSEWRTGTGELFF

clone_size: -
d_call: TRBD1
v_call: TRBV5-1
j_call: TRBJ2-2
cdr3_nt: TGCGCCAGCAGCTTCAGGGACAGGGGAGTTTGGGGAACCGGGGAGCTGTTTTTT
cdr3_aa: CASSFRDRGVWGTGELFF

clone_size: -
d_call: TRBD1
v_call: TRBV13
j_call: TRBJ2-1
cdr3_nt: TGTGCCAGCAGCTTATTGGGCAGGGGGCGCGATGAGCAGTTCTTC
cdr3_aa: CASSLLGRGRDEQFF

clone_size: -
d_call: -
v_call: TRBV5-6
j_call: TRBJ2-7
cdr3_nt: TGTGCCAGCAGCTCCTTATACGAGCAGTACTTC
cdr3_aa: CASSSLYEQYF

clone_size: -
d_call: TRBD1
v_call: TRBV11-2
j_call: TRBJ1-1
cdr3_nt: TGTGCCAGCAGCCCGGGGACAGACGGGAACACTGAAGCTTTCTTT
cdr3_aa: CASSPGTDGNTEAFF

clone_size: -
d_call: TRBD1
v_call: TRBV7-2
j_call: TRBJ2-7
cdr3_nt: TGTGCCAGCAGCCAGTCCGGGACAGGTCCGGGTGGCGAGCAGTACTTC
cdr3_aa: CASSQSGTGPGGEQYF

clone_size: -
d_call: -
v_call: TRBV7-2
j_call: TRBJ2-7
cdr3_nt: TGTGCCAGCAGCTTAGCGTCTGTAGGGATCGAGCAGTACTTC
cdr3_aa: CASSLASVGIEQYF

clone_size: once
d_call: -
v_call: TRBV2
j_call: TRBJ1-6
cdr3_nt: TGTGCCAGCATCTGGTCCAGCTCCTATAATTCACCCCTCCACTTT
cdr3_aa: CASIWSSSYNSPLHF

clone_size: -
d_call: -
v_call: TRBV4-2
j_call: TRBJ2-7
cdr3_nt: TGTGCCAGCAGCCAAGATGGGCCTAGCGAGGGCTACGAGCAGTACTTC
cdr3_aa: CASSQDGPSEGYEQYF

clone_size: few
d_call: -
v_call: TRBV14
j_call: TRBJ2-3
cdr3_nt: TGTGCCAGCAGCCAAGCACTCTGGGGGTGGCAGTATTTT
cdr3_aa: CASSQALWGWQYF

clone_size: -
d_call: -
v_call: TRBV3-1/TRBV3-2
j_call: TRBJ2-7
cdr3_nt: TGTGCCAGCTCGGGACGGTCAGTTTCCTACGAGCAGTACTTC
cdr3_aa: CASSGRSVSYEQYF

clone_size: -
d_call: TRBD1
v_call: TRBV13
j_call: TRBJ1-6
cdr3_nt: TGTGCCAGCAGCCTCGGGACAGGGAATTCACCCCTCCACTTT
cdr3_aa: CASSLGTGNSPLHF

clone_size: few
d_call: TRBD2
v_call: TRBV7-8
j_call: TRBJ2-5
cdr3_nt: TGTGCCAGCAGCTTAGTCAGACTAGCGGGGTCCCGCCAAGAGACCCAGTACTTC
cdr3_aa: CASSLVRLAGSRQETQYF

clone_size: -
d_call: TRBD1
v_call: TRBV2
j_call: TRBJ2-7
cdr3_nt: TGTGCCAGCAGTGAAACCAGGACAGGGATGGCCGAGCAGTACTTC
cdr3_aa: CASSETRTGMAEQYF

clone_size: -
d_call: -
v_call: TRBV7-2
j_call: TRBJ1-1
cdr3_nt: TGTGCCAGCAGCTTAGATCCAGGCGAGAACGAAGCTTTCTTT
cdr3_aa: CASSLDPGENEAFF

clone_size: -
d_call: -
v_call: TRBV4-1
j_call: TRBJ1-1
cdr3_nt: TGCGCCAGCAGCCCGAGGGCAGGGCTCAGCACTGAAGCTTTCTTT
cdr3_aa: CASSPRAGLSTEAFF

clone_size: -
d_call: TRBD2
v_call: TRBV5-1
j_call: TRBJ2-2
cdr3_nt: TGCGCCAGCAGCTTGCGGGCTAGCGGGGAGAACACCGGGGAGCTGTTTTTT
cdr3_aa: CASSLRASGENTGELFF

clone_size: -
d_call: -
v_call: TRBV24-1
j_call: TRBJ2-2
cdr3_nt: TGTGCCACCCAGAAGGGGGGGACCGGGGAGCTGTTTTTT
cdr3_aa: CATQKGGTGELFF

clone_size: -
d_call: TRBD1
v_call: TRBV7-6
j_call: TRBJ1-3
cdr3_nt: TGTGCCAGCAGCGGGGGACAGGGTACGCTGGGAAACACCATATATTTT
cdr3_aa: CASSGGQGTLGNTIYF

clone_size: few
d_call: TRBD2
v_call: TRBV7-2
j_call: TRBJ2-1
cdr3_nt: TGTGCCAGCAGCTTAGGAGGTAGCGGGGGCCAGCAGTTCTTC
cdr3_aa: CASSLGGSGGQQFF

clone_size: few
d_call: TRBD2
v_call: TRBV29-1
j_call: TRBJ2-3
cdr3_nt: TGCAGCGTTGAAGGTCTAGCGGGGGCTATGGTGGATACGCAGTATTTT
cdr3_aa: CSVEGLAGAMVDTQYF

clone_size: once
d_call: -
v_call: TRBV19
j_call: TRBJ1-1
cdr3_nt: TGTGCCAGTAGTATAGACGGAGGGGTCGGGACTGAAGCTTTCTTT
cdr3_aa: CASSIDGGVGTEAFF

clone_size: once
d_call: -
v_call: TRBV7-9
j_call: TRBJ2-3
cdr3_nt: TGTGCCAGCAGCTTAGCTCCCGGGGGCGCCACAGATACGCAGTATTTT
cdr3_aa: CASSLAPGGATDTQYF

clone_size: -
d_call: -
v_call: TRBV13
j_call: TRBJ1-2
cdr3_nt: TGTGCCAGCAGCGTTGCCGGGACACATTATGGCTACACCTTC
cdr3_aa: CASSVAGTHYGYTF

clone_size: once
d_call: -
v_call: TRBV12-3/TRBV12-4
j_call: TRBJ2-7
cdr3_nt: TGTGCCATCTCGAAAGCGGCTTTCTACGAGCAGTACTTC
cdr3_aa: CAISKAAFYEQYF

clone_size: -
d_call: -
v_call: TRBV18
j_call: TRBJ2-7
cdr3_nt: TGTGCCAGCTCACCAGCGGCCACCTCCTACGAGCAGTACTTC
cdr3_aa: CASSPAATSYEQYF

clone_size: -
d_call: TRBD1
v_call: TRBV3-1/TRBV3-2
j_call: TRBJ1-1
cdr3_nt: TGTGCCAGCAGCCAAGGAGGGGGCTGGGACACTGAAGCTTTCTTT
cdr3_aa: CASSQGGGWDTEAFF

clone_size: -
d_call: -
v_call: TRBV4-1
j_call: TRBJ2-7
cdr3_nt: TGCGCCAGCAGCCAAGATTGGGACAAGAGGTACGAGCAGTACTTC
cdr3_aa: CASSQDWDKRYEQYF

clone_size: -
d_call: TRBD1
v_call: TRBV19
j_call: TRBJ2-7
cdr3_nt: TGTGCCAGTAGTGTACCGGGACAGTGGTACGAGCAGTACTTC
cdr3_aa: CASSVPGQWYEQYF

clone_size: -
d_call: TRBD1
v_call: TRBV5-4
j_call: TRBJ2-7
cdr3_nt: TGTGCCAGCAGCTTGGAACAGGGGGCGCTTGAGCAGTACTTC
cdr3_aa: CASSLEQGALEQYF

clone_size: -
d_call: TRBD1
v_call: TRBV19
j_call: TRBJ2-2
cdr3_nt: TGTGCCAGTAGTGCATTACAGGGGTTGGACGGGGAGCTGTTTTTT
cdr3_aa: CASSALQGLDGELFF

clone_size: once
d_call: -
v_call: TRBV6-6
j_call: TRBJ2-7
cdr3_nt: TGTGCCAGCAGTTTGGGTATGGCAGGCTCCTACGAGCAGTACTTC
cdr3_aa: CASSLGMAGSYEQYF

clone_size: -
d_call: -
v_call: TRBV2
j_call: TRBJ1-5
cdr3_nt: TGTGCCAGCAGTAAAGAGGCAGGTTATCAGCCCCAGCATTTT
cdr3_aa: CASSKEAGYQPQHF

clone_size: -
d_call: -
v_call: TRBV5-6
j_call: TRBJ1-1
cdr3_nt: TGTGCCAGCAGCTTGATCCCGGAATACACTGAAGCTTTCTTT
cdr3_aa: CASSLIPEYTEAFF

clone_size: -
d_call: TRBD2
v_call: TRBV18
j_call: TRBJ2-5
cdr3_nt: TGTGCCAGCTCACCGGAACTAGCGGGGGGGCCGAGAGGGACCCAGTACTTC
cdr3_aa: CASSPELAGGPRGTQYF

clone_size: -
d_call: TRBD1
v_call: TRBV3-1/TRBV3-2
j_call: TRBJ2-1
cdr3_nt: TGTGCCAGCAGACACACGGGACAGGGCGACGGCAATGAGCAGTTCTTC
cdr3_aa: CASRHTGQGDGNEQFF

clone_size: -
d_call: TRBD1
v_call: TRBV18
j_call: TRBJ1-4
cdr3_nt: TGTGCCAGCTCACCTGGGACAGTATCTAATGAAAAACTGTTTTTT
cdr3_aa: CASSPGTVSNEKLFF

clone_size: few
d_call: TRBD1
v_call: TRBV5-1
j_call: TRBJ1-1
cdr3_nt: TGCGCCAGCAGCCTTAGGACAGGGCTGAACACTGAAGCTTTCTTT
cdr3_aa: CASSLRTGLNTEAFF

clone_size: -
d_call: TRBD1
v_call: TRBV11-3
j_call: TRBJ2-7
cdr3_nt: TGTGCCAGCAGCCTGGGACAGGGGAGTCGCGAGCAGTACTTC
cdr3_aa: CASSLGQGSREQYF

clone_size: -
d_call: TRBD1
v_call: TRBV19
j_call: TRBJ2-7
cdr3_nt: TGTGCCAGTAGTCCGGGACAGGGACCCTACGAGCAGTACTTC
cdr3_aa: CASSPGQGPYEQYF

clone_size: few
d_call: -
v_call: TRBV7-2
j_call: TRBJ2-6
cdr3_nt: TGTGCCAGCAGCCCTAACTCTGGGGCCAACGTCCTGACTTTC
cdr3_aa: CASSPNSGANVLTF

clone_size: medium-sized
d_call: -
v_call: TRBV6-5
j_call: TRBJ1-6
cdr3_nt: TGTGCCAGCAGCCTGGGGCATAATTCACCCCTCCACTTT
cdr3_aa: CASSLGHNSPLHF

clone_size: -
d_call: -
v_call: TRBV11-3
j_call: TRBJ1-1
cdr3_nt: TGTGCCAGCAGTCCTACTCCCAACACTGAAGCTTTCTTT
cdr3_aa: CASSPTPNTEAFF

clone_size: -
d_call: -
v_call: TRBV5-4
j_call: TRBJ2-5
cdr3_nt: TGTGCCAGCAGCTTGGCCGGTAGGGACCGACAGAGGCACCAGTACTTC
cdr3_aa: CASSLAGRDRQRHQYF